This T cell receptor (beta chain) was identified in a study of cytomegalovirus exposure and HLA in healthy donors (dated 2017 in TCRdb). Background for the entire study: An earlier analysis of a few hundred of the donors reported about 300 Gb of sequence data and around 120 million unique TCR beta sequences obtained from some 170 million T cells. Roughly 320 gigabases of sequencing data and 70 million to 100 million unique TCR sequences made up an early release that covered over 550 HLA-typed donors. Of the 350 to 400 genotyped donors, around 81% fell in the genetic ancestry cluster associated with self-reported Caucasian donors. The aim of the study was to test whether cataloging public T cell receptors could identify signatures of past pathogen exposure. The T cell repertoires of 666 subjects were profiled by immunosequencing and related to cytomegalovirus serostatus. Along with the approximately 700-subject first cohort, a separate validation cohort of 120 different subjects was used. To predict cytomegalovirus infection status, the study brought together high-throughput TCR immunosequencing, statistical association of individual TCRs with disease status, and machine learning. In a later analysis, previously published TCR beta repertoires from hundreds of donors were re-analyzed and high-resolution HLA genotyping was added so that TCR occurrence patterns could be studied. Rather than using new phenotypic data, the later analysis identified candidate immune exposures from TCR beta sequences and from how often those sequences occurred across donors. An earlier analysis of several hundred of the donors applied high-throughput TCR beta sequencing to assess whether each TCR beta V gene segment acted as functional or pseudogenic. Alongside the repertoire data, information on donor age, sex, ethnicity and CMV serostatus was compiled. A later genetic analysis took genome-wide SNP genotypes for about three fifths of the 666 donors and used that subset as a discovery cohort. Every discovery cohort repertoire had been produced on one sequencing platform. Both class I and class II loci were covered by HLA typing, at four-digit resolution. Typing coverage varied by locus: roughly 620-640 donors for A, B, C, DRB1 and DQB1; roughly 500 for DQA1; around 570 for DPA1; around 490 for DPB1. Because of strong linkage in the cohort, a handful of DR-DQ haplotypes were treated as single units for association and clustering. Among around 400 genotyped donors of the cohort, an average of approximately 240,000 unique TCR beta nucleotide sequences was sequenced per donor, of which roughly 17% were non-productive. The research as a whole found: A later analysis found that most CMV-associated TCR beta chains appeared HLA-restricted, with HLA associations seemingly driven largely by CMV exposure. Across donors, most TCR sequences were observed very rarely, whereas some public TCRs were present in many individuals. Correlated functional status among segregating V segments might be attributable to linkage disequilibrium, but an unknown experimental factor could not be ruled out. V-gene and J-gene trimming of TCR beta chains was associated with a missense DCLRE1C variant in a later genetic analysis, and the association was replicated in an independent cohort. Immune exposure information for the cohort was limited to CMV serostatus. This cohort had only TCR beta chains sequenced, and the lack of alpha or paired-chain data limited which features could be detected. In the study, some 180 TCR beta chains were listed as associated with cytomegalovirus. According to a later analysis, TCR association rates differed among HLA loci, with DRB1 alleles showing the most associated TCRs and HLA-C alleles showing the fewest. A cluster of highly shared sequence variants was judged likely to be a technical artifact of the sequencing pipeline. Assigning TCR associations to individual alleles was difficult when HLA alleles, especially DR and DQ, strongly co-occurred. Several of the top co-occurrence clusters appeared to be linked to parvovirus B19, influenza, CMV and Epstein-Barr virus, according to a later analysis. Because the 87-base-pair reads could not distinguish some IMGT-functional V segments, including TRBV6-2 and TRBV6-3, those segments were excluded. An earlier analysis of around 500 of the donors showed that most TCR beta V segments appeared in productive rearrangements either about 87% or about 30% of the time, which broadly matched IMGT annotations. About 15 rarely observed V segments, including chromosome 9 orphons, were excluded from the earlier analysis of almost 600 of the donors because counts were too low. A few of the identified cytomegalovirus-associated TCR beta chains were confirmed in vitro to be specific for cytomegalovirus antigens. In a later genetic analysis, fewer N-insertions in productive TCRs were reported among donors in an Asian-associated ancestry cluster than the roughly 670-donor mean. At a false discovery rate of 0.05, a later analysis linked fewer than 20,000 TCR beta sequences to specific HLA alleles. The classifier was reported to diagnose cytomegalovirus status with high specificity and sensitivity in both the original cohort and the validation cohort. Roughly uniform sequencing depth across donors was assumed in presence/absence analyses, although this assumption may not hold. Compared with equally common non-associated chains, HLA-associated TCR beta chains in a later analysis were more clonally expanded and had lower generation probabilities. A further reported finding was that TCR beta sequences accurately predicted the HLA-A and HLA-B alleles for most subjects in the first cohort. Because some donors lacked HLA typing at each locus, the association tests relied only on the typed subset. According to the authors, the approach could potentially be generalized to other disease states and immunological phenotypes.

The cohort was made up of 650 to 700 healthy bone marrow donors. Cohort members were all nominally healthy when sampled, although unrecorded immune exposures were likely present. The donor tested CMV seronegative, placing the donor among the approximately 400 seronegative members of the cohort. A peripheral blood sample was provided by each donor, and peripheral blood mononuclear cells were used for TCR beta sequencing. The Qiagen DNeasy Blood Extraction Kit was used to extract genomic DNA from the blood cell samples. Of note for this clone: Its antigen remains unidentified.

Library construction relied on the immunoSEQ multiplex PCR assay. For the multiplex PCR, a mixture combining 60 forward primers for TCR Vbeta segments and 13 reverse primers for TCR Jbeta segments was used. The CDR3 region of rearranged TCR beta genes was amplified from genomic DNA with a multiplex PCR assay. The Illumina HiSeq System was used to sequence the amplified TCR beta libraries as 87-base-pair reads. Per the source publication's procedure: Across the 500 to 850 repertoires, a later analysis counted roughly 77 million unique TCR beta chains, 9 million to 14 million of which were shared by at least two donors. Raw reads were error-corrected and collapsed into unique sequences with a nearest-neighbor algorithm that merged closely related sequences to remove PCR and sequencing errors. V, D and J gene segments were assigned by aligning CDR3 sequences to IMGT reference sequences. For a sequence to be retained, at least a six-nucleotide match to both a V gene segment and a J gene segment was required. A rearrangement was called productive if the CDR3 had no stop codons and remained in frame with V and J, and every other rearrangement was called non-productive. CDR3 was defined by IMGT convention, running from the second conserved V-encoded cysteine to the conserved J-encoded phenylalanine. The earlier analysis of about 590 of the donors excluded sequences that lacked an unambiguous match to a single V gene segment. An earlier analysis of approximately 590 of the donors classified V segments as functional when productive rearrangements were above 56.7% and as segregating when the standard deviation between donors was above 5%. A statistical classification framework was built to diagnose cytomegalovirus status from the catalog of TCR beta chain sequences. In a later analysis, TCR nucleotide sequences were compared against IMGT/GENE-DB human TR gene sequences so that V and J genes could be assigned. A later analysis assigned CDR3 sequences and most-parsimonious VDJ recombination scenarios with the TCRdist pipeline. In a later analysis, each TCR beta chain was defined by its CDR3 amino acid sequence together with its V-gene family, and reads without a unique V-gene family were excluded. As a way to deal with suspected cross-contamination and a sequencing artifact, a later analysis dropped 450 to 600 nucleotide sequences that were highly shared and had low generation probability. For each public chain, a later analysis derived a clonal expansion index from normalized ranks of inferred template counts within each repertoire. A later analysis computed generation probabilities with a VDJ recombination model fitted to out-of-frame rearrangements, and checked the results against IGoR. In a later analysis, hypergeometric tests were used to score TCR-TCR, TCR-HLA and TCR-CMV co-occurrence, with a repertoire-size bias correction applied to TCR pairs. A later analysis estimated false discovery rates by permuting HLA or CMV assignments 20 times. In a later analysis, co-occurring TCRs were grouped using DBSCAN, with TCRdist sequence similarity added in when clustering inside HLA-allele-positive subsets. Repertoires with fewer than 30,000 or more than 120,000 public chains were left out of co-occurrence clustering, as were about five repertoires with anomalous nucleotide sharing. As stored in TCRdb, this immuneACCESS dataset retains in-frame rearrangements with V and J assigned. A fraction of the clones does not appear; measured against another copy, unresolved V genes explain less than half of the discrepancy, and the remainder lacks a known reason. That table furnishes V, J and clone size, whereas the DNA furnished D and trimming. The sample's table covers 55,000 to 65,000 clones. The ten most abundant clones make up 3.6% of the sample.

Inclusive of the bounding cysteine and phenylalanine, the CDR3 is 14 residues long. Only CDR3 DNA remains: 42 bases, in frame from the first base. Via the germline V gene, CDR1 is SNHLY and CDR2 FYNNEI. Trimming leaves V shorter by 6 bases and J shorter by 0 bases, with the junction holding 4 bases beyond the gene matches. The sample consisted of PBMCs. The V and J genes are TRBV2 and TRBJ2-7; 8 central bases correspond to TRBD2. The origin of this receptor is a woman younger than 30 in good health and CMV-seronegative. The nucleotide sequence reads as follows: TGTGCCAGCAGCTTAGCGGGGAACTCCTACGAGCAGTACTTC. This sequence encodes CASSLAGNSYEQYF.